The 19 T cell receptor beta chains below come from one sample, sequenced in a study of post-analysis software for immune sequencing data (dated by TCRdb to between 2014 and 2016). Overall study outcomes, separate from this receptor: Significantly higher frequencies in patients than in controls were found for about 5 TRBV segments, including TRBV5-6, TRBV5-1 and TRBV20-1.

Libraries were prepared through PCR. The listed sequencing device is Illumina HiSeq 2500. To reduce PCR and sequencing biases, unique molecular identifiers were built into the TCR beta cDNA libraries. TCRdb reran the public reads through fastp at Q25 and MiXCR, keeping productive beta chains. Every CDR3 protein is listed once, alongside the most common genes and DNA of its rows. A total of roughly 570,000 distinct CDR3 sequences appear in this sample, less than 40% of them only once. The ten top clones hold 5% to 6% of the sample. These TCRs are of unknown antigen specificity. Sequenced: blood. The receptors were gathered from a girl younger than 18 with multiple sclerosis.

The chain carries TRBV5-1 and TRBJ2-5; TRBD1 matches at 11 bases. Trimming took 4 bases from V and 2 from J; bases not matched to a gene: 7. The CDR3 is 16 amino acids. The germline gives CDR1 SGHRS, CDR2 YFSETQ. CDR3 amino acids: CASSVGTGGRQETQYF. The CDR3, as DNA: TGCGCCAGCAGCGTGGGGACAGGGGGGAGGCAAGAGACCCAGTACTTC.

This chain connects TRBV12-3 or TRBV12-4 to TRBJ2-7; 8 bases agree with TRBD1. J lost 4 bases, V lost 7 bases, and 9 bases had no gene match. The CDR3 extends over 14 amino acids. CDR3 loop: CASTPGQGAYEQYF. The CDR3 bases are TGTGCCAGCACCCCGGGGCAGGGGGCTTACGAGCAGTACTTC.

V is TRBV20-1 and J is TRBJ2-7; 14 positions agree with TRBD2. The DNA end lines up better with TRBJ2-5; the J call may be wrong. This CDR3 region has 19 residues. Germline CDR1 and CDR2: DFQATT and SNEGSKA (reference sequence). The CDR3 sequence is CSARGPPGLAGVQRETQYF. In DNA form, the CDR3 reads TGCAGTGCTAGGGGCCCCCCGGGACTAGCGGGGGTCCAGCGCGAGACCCAGTACTTC.

V gene TRBV12-3 or TRBV12-4 combines with J gene TRBJ1-2; D remains unclear. The V end was cut by 0 bases, the J end by 5 bases, with 4 bases between. CDR3 size: 12 residues. This chain's CDR3 is CASSLAKYGYTF. In DNA form, the CDR3 reads TGTGCCAGCAGTTTAGCGAAGTATGGCTACACCTTC.

The chain joins TRBV7-8 to TRBJ2-1; maybe TRBD2 (6 bases). Trimming removed 5 bases from V and 6 bases from J, with 11 bases in between. This CDR3 has 13 amino acids. CDR1 is SGHVS and CDR2 is FQNEAQ in the germline V gene. The CDR3 nucleotides read TGTGCCAGCAGCCCCGGGGGTGCCAATGAGCAGTTCTTC. The encoded protein is CASSPGGANEQFF.

The rearrangement uses TRBV7-9 and TRBJ2-5; possibly TRBD1 or TRBD2 for D (6 bases each). CDR1 is SEHNR, CDR2 FQNEAQ, per germline (reference sequence). The V end lost 5 bases, the J end lost 2 bases, and 15 bases lay between the germline ends. The CDR3 sequence is 15 residues long. In DNA form, the CDR3 reads TGTGCCAGCAGCAGCCCGGGGGCCGGACAAGAGACCCAGTACTTC. Residues: CASSSPGAGQETQYF.

The genes are TRBV3-1 and TRBJ1-1; TRBD1 is a possible D gene (5 bases). CDR1 is LGHDT, CDR2 YNNKEL, per germline (reference sequence). Trimming removed 4 bases at V and 3 bases at J, with 12 bases between. The CDR3 totals 14 residues. CDR3 bases: TGTGCCAGCAGCCCGTGGGACGGAGACACTGAAGCTTTCTTT. Translation: CASSPWDGDTEAFF.

The J gene is TRBJ2-1, the V gene TRBV5-1; D is unresolved. Near its end, the DNA agrees better with TRBJ2-7, so the J call may be wrong. This CDR3 is 15 amino acids long. Looked up from germline, CDR1 is SGHRS and CDR2 is YFSETQ. The CDR3 DNA sequence: TGCGCCAGCAGCTTGCCGACGAGCTCCTACAATGAGCAGTACTTC. Amino acids: CASSLPTSSYNEQYF.

About this clonotype itself: Given a much more abundant clone one base away, this may be a read error. The chain links TRBV7-2 to TRBJ2-7; the D is unclear. Germline CDR1 and CDR2: SGHTA and FQGNSA. CDR3 length equals 13 residues. The V and J ends lost 0 bases and 3 bases respectively, with 6 bases between them. For the CDR3, the DNA is TGTGCCAGCAGCTTAGCGGGGTACTACGAGCAGTACTTC. Translation gives CASSLAGYYEQYF.

The V and J genes are TRBV27 and TRBJ2-1; D remains unclear. Germline CDR1 and CDR2: MNHEY and SMNVEV (reference sequence). CDR3 length: 11 residues. Trimming left V 3 bases short and J 8 bases short, with 5 bases between. CDR3 sequence: CASSFYHEQFF. CDR3 DNA: TGTGCCAGCAGTTTCTATCATGAGCAGTTCTTC.

The CDR3: CSAAVRDRATEAFF. Written as DNA, the CDR3 is TGCAGTGCTGCCGTCCGTGACAGGGCCACTGAAGCTTTCTTT. This rearrangement joins TRBV20-1 to TRBJ1-1, with 7 nucleotides matching TRBD1. After removal of 5 bases from V and 4 bases from J, the junction contained 10 bases not matched to a gene. From germline, CDR1 is DFQATT and CDR2 SNEGSKA (reference sequence). CDR3 length equals 14 residues.

The V call is TRBV20-1, the J call TRBJ2-2, with 7 positions matching TRBD1. With 1 base clipped from V and 5 bases from J, the junction kept 4 bases outside the gene matches. The CDR3 is made up of 14 amino acids. Germline CDR1 and CDR2: DFQATT and SNEGSKA (reference sequence). The CDR3 DNA follows: TGCAGTGCTAGAGTCTCAGGGGGAACCGGGGAGCTGTTTTTT. This encodes CSARVSGGTGELFF.

The chain recombines TRBV5-1 with TRBJ2-6; the match to TRBD2 covers 9 bases. V was pared by 3 bases and J by 0 bases, with 10 bases of the junction left unmatched. The CDR3 spans 19 residues. CDR1 SGHRS and CDR2 YFSETQ come from the germline V gene. CDR3 DNA sequence: TGCGCCAGCAGCTCCTTCAGCGGGGGGACCTTCTCTGGGGCCAACGTCCTGACTTTC. It yields the protein CASSSFSGGTFSGANVLTF.

This clonotype has more than one count but fewer than ten. V is TRBV5-1 and J is TRBJ2-5; D uncertain. Trimming pared 0 bases from V and 2 bases from J, leaving 11 bases between. The CDR3 runs to 15 residues. Germline V CDR1 and CDR2: SGHRS, YFSETQ. CDR3 protein: CASSLDVGSQETQYF. CDR3 nucleotides: TGCGCCAGCAGCTTGGATGTTGGGTCGCAAGAGACCCAGTACTTC.

This rearrangement joins TRBV11-2 to TRBJ2-5; D perhaps matches TRBD2 (6 bases). Germline V lookup: CDR1 SGHAT, CDR2 FQNNGV. The CDR3 totals 16 residues. V was trimmed by 5 bases and J by 3 bases, leaving 19 bases between them. Written as DNA, the CDR3 is TGTGCCAGCAGCCCTCCCCTACTAGCAGGAGAAGAGACCCAGTACTTC. This translates into CASSPPLLAGEETQYF.

This clonotype was counted only a few times. The V gene is TRBV5-6, the J gene TRBJ2-3, with D tentatively TRBD2 (5 bases). Deletions cut 0 bases from V and 10 bases from J, with 18 bases between. The CDR3 has 15 residues. Germline V lookup: CDR1 SGHDT, CDR2 YYEEEE. The DNA for the CDR3 is TGTGCCAGCAGCTTGGTTTCTGATGGACTGGACGCGCAGTATTTT. Translation gives CASSLVSDGLDAQYF.

This clonotype was detected ten times or more. The rearrangement uses TRBV4-1 and TRBJ2-5; D remains ambiguous. Germline CDR1 and CDR2: MGHRA and YSYEKL. This CDR3 is 14 amino acids long. V lost 2 bases, J lost 2 bases, and 9 bases lay in between. CDR3 sequence reads: CASSQPFSQETQYF. The CDR3 DNA is TGCGCCAGCAGCCAACCATTCTCACAAGAGACCCAGTACTTC.

This clonotype has more than one count but fewer than ten. The chain uses TRBV29-1 and TRBJ2-7, with 9 bases identical to TRBD1. The CDR3 has 15 amino acids. Germline-derived CDR1 and CDR2 are SQVTM and ANQGSEA. J was trimmed by 2 bases and V by 6 bases; bases with no gene match: 11. The DNA for the CDR3 is TGCAGCGTGGGTCTCCCCGGGACAGGGCCCTACGAGCAGTACTTC. It is translated as CSVGLPGTGPYEQYF.

This clonotype was picked up a small number of times. This chain joins TRBV9 and TRBJ2-7; 9 bases map to TRBD2. In germline, CDR1 is SGDLS, CDR2 YYNGEE. The length of the CDR3 is 14 residues. V was clipped by 2 bases and J by 2 bases; unmatched bases: 2. CDR3 sequence (DNA): TGTGCCAGCAGCGTTGGCGGGGGGGCCTACGAGCAGTACTTC. Its protein product is CASSVGGGAYEQYF.